Listed here are 17 T cell receptor beta chains from one sample, sequenced in a study of OX40 agonist ivuxolimab in advanced cancers. Repertoires were generated with immunoSEQ multiplex PCR, while TCRdb's copy carries only in-frame clones and drops some. The data contain around 65,000 clones, around 87% of them seen just once; the ten biggest clones take up over 9.5%. Sample: CD4+ or CD8+ T cells sorted from blood, taken in a trial of the OX40 agonist ivuxolimab. The receptors stem from an adult with an advanced solid tumor such as melanoma, head and neck, liver or kidney cancer.

The chain joins TRBV27 to TRBJ2-4, with D tentatively TRBD2 (6 bases). Deletions cut 7 bases from V and 4 bases from J, with 17 bases between. CDR1 and CDR2 from the germline V gene are MNHEY and SMNVEV (reference sequence). The CDR3 loop spans 15 amino acids. The CDR3, as DNA: TGTGCCAGCATGGCGTTTGGGGGGAATAAAAACATTCAGTACTTC. As protein: CASMAFGGNKNIQYF.

This clone was counted a few times. The chain uses TRBV7-8 and TRBJ1-1; D not resolved. V lost 2 bases, J lost 3 bases, and 10 bases lay in between. Germline V gene data show CDR1 as SGHVS and CDR2 as FQNEAQ. CDR3 size: 14 residues. This CDR3 reads CASSLLGWDTEAFF. In DNA form, the CDR3 reads TGTGCCAGCAGCTTACTTGGGTGGGACACTGAAGCTTTCTTT.

This rearrangement joins TRBV20-1 to TRBJ2-1; D is unresolved. The CDR3 has 10 amino acids. Germline V CDR1 and CDR2: DFQATT, SNEGSKA (reference sequence). V lost 8 bases, J lost 13 bases, and 15 bases lay in between. CDR3 protein: CSPTGRSQFF. In nucleotides, the CDR3 is TGCAGTCCCACTGGCAGGTCACAGTTCTTC.

This rearrangement joins TRBV2 to TRBJ2-2; TRBD2 agrees at 9 bases. Germline lookup yields CDR1 SNHLY and CDR2 FYNNEI. The CDR3 extends over 16 amino acids. J lost 4 bases, V lost 2 bases, and 5 bases had no gene match. CDR3 region: CASSEKLLAGTGELFF. The CDR3 nucleotides are TGTGCCAGCAGTGAAAAGCTACTAGCGGGCACCGGGGAGCTGTTTTTT. Supplemented by reference TRBV2 and TRBJ2-2, the full variable domain reads EPEVTQTPSHQVTQMGQEVILRCVPISNHLYFYWYRQILGQKVEFLVSFYNNEISEKSEIFDDQFSVERPDGSNFTLKIRSTKLEDSAMYFCASSEKLLAGTGELFFGEGSRLTVL.

V is TRBV6-1 and J is TRBJ2-7; weak D call: TRBD1 (6 bases). This CDR3 has 14 amino acids. Germline lookup yields CDR1 MNHNS and CDR2 SASEGT. Trimming pared 7 bases from V and 0 bases from J, leaving 13 bases between. CDR3 loop: CASTRTATSYEQYF. In DNA form, the CDR3 reads TGTGCCAGCACTAGGACAGCGACCTCCTACGAGCAGTACTTC.

The chain couples TRBV14 to TRBJ2-6, with 8 bases lining up with TRBD1. After removal of 3 bases from V and 1 base from J, the junction contained 8 bases not matched to a gene. This CDR3 contains 18 residues. Germline-derived CDR1 and CDR2 are SGHDN and FVKESK. The CDR3 DNA sequence: TGTGCCAGCAGCCACCAACAGGGGGTAGTTTCTGGGGCCAACGTCCTGACTTTC. Translation: CASSHQQGVVSGANVLTF.

The rearrangement joins TRBV2 to TRBJ2-2, with D possibly matching TRBD1 (7 bases). V lost 5 bases, J lost 5 bases, and 15 bases lay in between. Germline V gene lookup returns CDR1 SNHLY and CDR2 FYNNEI. The CDR3 is 15 residues long. The CDR3 coding sequence is TGTGCCAGCAGTCGCCAGGGGGGACGAACCGGGGAGCTGTTTTTT. This gives the protein CASSRQGGRTGELFF.

The chain is built from TRBV25-1 and TRBJ2-5, with a weak D call TRBD1 (6 bases). The CDR3 is 11 amino acids. Germline V CDR1 and CDR2: MGHDK, SYGVNS. V lost 4 bases, J lost 9 bases, and 9 bases lay in between. The CDR3 here is CASSAWGPQYF. DNA of the CDR3: TGTGCCAGCAGTGCGTGGGGGCCCCAGTACTTC. Based on the CDR3 plus reference TRBV25-1 and TRBJ2-5, the full variable domain is EADIYQTPRYLVIGTGKKITLECSQTMGHDKMYWYQQDPGMELHLIHYSYGVNSTEKGDLSSESTVSRIRTEHFPLTLESARPSHTSQYLCASSAWGPQYFGPGTRLLVL.

J is TRBJ2-5 and V is TRBV5-1, with 7 bases lining up with TRBD2. Trimming removed 3 bases from V and 4 bases from J; junction bases left unmatched: 6. This CDR3 is built from 14 residues. Germline loops: CDR1 SGHRS, CDR2 YFSETQ. CDR3 amino acids: CASSYPGGRETQYF. The CDR3 DNA follows: TGCGCCAGCAGCTATCCCGGGGGGAGAGAGACCCAGTACTTC.

This sequence joins TRBV7-9 and TRBJ1-1; 7 bases match TRBD1. This CDR3 region has 15 residues. Looked up from germline, CDR1 is SEHNR and CDR2 is FQNEAQ (reference sequence). V shed 1 base and J 8 bases; nucleotides not matched to a gene: 10. The CDR3 protein is CASSLGRQGFREAFF. The CDR3 nucleotides are TGTGCCAGCAGCTTAGGTAGACAGGGCTTCAGGGAAGCTTTCTTT. The whole variable domain, remainder taken from reference TRBV7-9 and TRBJ1-1, is DTGVSQNPRHKITKRGQNVTFRCDPISEHNRLYWYRQTLGQGPEFLTYFQNEAQLEKSRLLSDRFSAERPKGSFSTLEIQRTEQGDSAMYLCASSLGRQGFREAFFGQGTRLTVV.

This chain connects TRBV18 to TRBJ2-3; the D is unclear. V lost 0 bases, J lost 3 bases, and 10 bases lay in between. Per the germline V gene, CDR1 is KGHSH and CDR2 is LQKENI. CDR3 length: 15 amino acids. CDR3 in DNA: TGTGCCAGCTCACCACCGTCTCTTGGGACAGATACGCAGTATTTT. This encodes CASSPPSLGTDTQYF.

The chain combines TRBV27 with TRBJ2-7, with D possibly called TRBD1 or TRBD2 (5 bases each). CDR1 MNHEY and CDR2 SMNVEV come from the germline V gene (reference sequence). The CDR3 contains 14 residues. Trimming stripped 6 bases from V and 3 bases from J, with 15 bases between. CDR3 DNA: TGTGCCAGCAGCCAAGACCGGGGCAACTACGAGCAGTACTTC. The encoded protein is CASSQDRGNYEQYF.

The rearrangement uses TRBV18 and TRBJ1-1, with a tentative D call TRBD1 (5 bases). Germline V gene lookup returns CDR1 KGHSH and CDR2 LQKENI. CDR3 length: 17 residues. Trimming cost V 3 bases and J 4 bases, with 21 bases left between them. CDR3 coding DNA: TGTGCCAGCTCACCCCTCGTTGTTGCCACCAGGGTCACTGAAGCTTTCTTT. Translation gives CASSPLVVATRVTEAFF.

This chain's CDR3 is CASTGYTF. As DNA, the CDR3 is TGTGCCAGCACCGGCTACACCTTC. The chain recombines TRBV27 with TRBJ1-2; unclear D gene. V was trimmed by 7 bases and J by 8 bases, leaving 2 bases between them. Looked up from germline, CDR1 is MNHEY and CDR2 is SMNVEV (reference sequence). The CDR3 has 8 amino acids.

J is TRBJ1-1 and V is TRBV11-3; D remains ambiguous. V lost 1 base to trimming and J lost 11 bases, with 17 bases between them. The CDR3 totals 14 residues. Germline V gene lookup returns CDR1 SGHNT and CDR2 YENEEA. CDR3 bases: TGTGCCAGCAGCTTAGCTTTGAATGAGGGAATGGCTTTCTTT. Translated, it gives CASSLALNEGMAFF.

V and J are TRBV5-6 and TRBJ2-6; D not resolved. The CDR3 runs to 12 residues. Deletions cut 7 bases from V and 5 bases from J, with 7 bases between. CDR1 is SGHDT, CDR2 YYEEEE, per germline. DNA for the CDR3: TGTGCCAGCGGCGGCTGGGCCAACGTCCTGACTTTC. Protein sequence: CASGGWANVLTF.

The CDR3 region is CASTLGTGVRVEQFF. The CDR3 bases are TGTGCCAGCACCTTAGGGACAGGGGTTCGGGTTGAGCAGTTCTTC. The rearrangement uses TRBV28 and TRBJ2-1, with TRBD1 identical over 10 bases. In germline, CDR1 is MDHEN, CDR2 SYDVKM. This CDR3 has 15 residues. V was pared by 7 bases and J by 9 bases, with 12 bases of the junction left unmatched. The full variable domain, rest sourced from reference TRBV28 and TRBJ2-1, is DVKVTQSSRYLVKRTGEKVFLECVQDMDHENMFWYRQDPGLGLRLIYFSYDVKMKEKGDIPEGYSVSREKKERFSLILESASTNQTSMYLCASTLGTGVRVEQFFGPGTRLTVL.